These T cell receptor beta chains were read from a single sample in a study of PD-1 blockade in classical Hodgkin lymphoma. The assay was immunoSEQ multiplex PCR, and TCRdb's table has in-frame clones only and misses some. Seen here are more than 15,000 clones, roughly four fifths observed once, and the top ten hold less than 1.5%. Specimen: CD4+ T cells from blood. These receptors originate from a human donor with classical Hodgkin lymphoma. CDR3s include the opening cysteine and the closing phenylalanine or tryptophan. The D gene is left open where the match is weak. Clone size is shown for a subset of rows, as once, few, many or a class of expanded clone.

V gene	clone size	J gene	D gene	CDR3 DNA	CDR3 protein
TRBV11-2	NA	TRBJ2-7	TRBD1	TGTGCCAGCAGCTCACTTAGGGGAGTGACAGGGTCAGCCTACGAGCAGTACTTC	CASSSLRGVTGSAYEQYF
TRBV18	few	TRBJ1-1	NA	TGTGCCAGCTCATCTAACTCGGTCCCTGAAGCTTTCTTT	CASSSNSVPEAFF
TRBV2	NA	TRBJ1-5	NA	TGTGCCAGCAGCCCTACGACAAGCCCGGGCGGGCAGCCCCAGCATTTT	CASSPTTSPGGQPQHF
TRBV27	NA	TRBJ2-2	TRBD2	TGTGCCAGCAGTCCCGGACTAGCGGGAAACACCGGGGAGCTGTTTTTT	CASSPGLAGNTGELFF
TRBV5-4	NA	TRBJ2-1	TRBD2	TGTGCCAGCAGCGGGGGACTAGCGGGAGGGGGTTACAATGAGCAGTTCTTC	CASSGGLAGGGYNEQFF
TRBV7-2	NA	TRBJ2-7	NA	TGTGCCAGCAGCTTAACCTCCCGGGGAGACTACGAGCAGTACTTC	CASSLTSRGDYEQYF
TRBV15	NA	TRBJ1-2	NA	TGTGCCACCAGCAGAGACCTCTCCGGGGGTTTGGGCTATGGCTACACCTTC	CATSRDLSGGLGYGYTF
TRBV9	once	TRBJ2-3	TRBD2	TGTGCCAGCAGCGTAGGAGCGGGATGGGCAGATACGCAGTATTTT	CASSVGAGWADTQYF
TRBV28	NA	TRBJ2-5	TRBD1	TGTGCCAGCAGGAGACAGGGGGGTTCAGAGACCCAGTACTTC	CASRRQGGSETQYF
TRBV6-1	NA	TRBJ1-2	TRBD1	TGTGCCAGCAGGGATACGGACAGGGTGATCTATGGCTACACCTTC	CASRDTDRVIYGYTF
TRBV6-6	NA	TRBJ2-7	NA	TGTGCCAGCACTTTTGGCAGGGGATACGAGCAGTACTTC	CASTFGRGYEQYF
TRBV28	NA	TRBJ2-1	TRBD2	TGTGCCAGCAGTTTATGGGGGAGTAGTAGCGGGAGGGTAAGGGAGCAGTTCTTC	CASSLWGSSSGRVREQFF
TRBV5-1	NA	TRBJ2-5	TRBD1	TGCGCCAGCGGCATGACAGGGTTCCAAGAGACCCAGTACTTC	CASGMTGFQETQYF
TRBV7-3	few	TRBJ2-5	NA	TGTGCCAGCAGCTTGACAGGAGGGTACCAAGAGACCCAGTACTTC	CASSLTGGYQETQYF
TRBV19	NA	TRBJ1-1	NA	TGTGCCAGTAAAACCCGGGGATGGCAGCAGAACACTGAAGCTTTCTTT	CASKTRGWQQNTEAFF
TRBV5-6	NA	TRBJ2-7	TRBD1	TGTGCCAGCAGCCGGGGACAGAGCTCCTACGAGCAGTACTTC	CASSRGQSSYEQYF
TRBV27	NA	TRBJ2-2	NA	TGTGCCAGCAGTCCCTTGACAGGTCTTTCCGGGGAGCTGTTTTTT	CASSPLTGLSGELFF
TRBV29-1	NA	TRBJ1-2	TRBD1	TGCAGCGTTGTTCGGGAGGGGGCGACGTACTACACCTTC	CSVVREGATYYTF
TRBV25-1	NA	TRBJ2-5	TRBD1	TGTGCCAGCACGAGAAACCAAAGACAGGGTATCTCAGTTGTCCAGTACTTC	CASTRNQRQGISVVQYF
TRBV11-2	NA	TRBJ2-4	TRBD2	TGTGCCAGCACCAAGGGACTAGCGGGAGGGGGGGCCAAAAACATTCAGTACTTC	CASTKGLAGGGAKNIQYF
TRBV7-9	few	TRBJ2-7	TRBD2	TGTGCCAGCAGTAACCGGGACTACGCCATCTTC	CASSNRDYAIF
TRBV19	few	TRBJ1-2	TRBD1	TGTGCCAGTATCCCAGGACAGGGGGGCTATGGCTACACCTTC	CASIPGQGGYGYTF
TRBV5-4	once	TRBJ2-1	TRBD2	TGTGCCAGCAGAGGCCCGGGGGGGGGCTCCTACAATGAGCAGTTCTTC	CASRGPGGGSYNEQFF
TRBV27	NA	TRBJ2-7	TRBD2	TGTGCCAGCAGTTTACGGGGACTAGCGGGACCACCCTACGAGCAGTACTTC	CASSLRGLAGPPYEQYF
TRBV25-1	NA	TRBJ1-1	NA	TGTGCCAGCAGTGAAACTGGGGGCGCGAACACTGAAGCTTTCTTT	CASSETGGANTEAFF
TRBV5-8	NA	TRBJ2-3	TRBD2	TGTGCCAGCAGCTTGGGGCCAGCGGGAGTGGGAGATACGCAGTATTTT	CASSLGPAGVGDTQYF
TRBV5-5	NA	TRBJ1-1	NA	TGTGCCAGCAGCTTGTCTCCCGTTAACACTGAAGCTTTCTTT	CASSLSPVNTEAFF
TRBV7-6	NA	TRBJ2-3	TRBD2	TGTGCCAGCAGCTTAGGGTCCCCTACTAGCGGGAGCGGCACAGATACGCAGTATTTT	CASSLGSPTSGSGTDTQYF
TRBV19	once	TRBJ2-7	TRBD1	TGTGCCAGTAGTAGAATCGGGACAGACTACGAGCAGTACTTC	CASSRIGTDYEQYF
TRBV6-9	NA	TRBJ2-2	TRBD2	TGTGCCAGCAGTTATCCCCTAGCGGGAGAAACCGGGGAGCTGTTTTTT	CASSYPLAGETGELFF